These 28 T cell receptor beta chains originate from one sample sequenced in a study of T cells after yellow fever vaccination (dated by TCRdb to between 2018 and 2021). The method was 5' RACE. Sequencer: Illumina HiSeq 2500. Through fastp at Q25 and MiXCR, TCRdb rebuilt clones from the public reads, retaining in-frame beta chains. Merged by CDR3 protein, the rows form single entries marked with the most common genes and DNA. The sample includes a few hundred thousand distinct CDR3 sequences, with 6.9% observed a single time. The leading ten clones occupy approximately 0.85% of the sample. Reading the label with the study, this specimen's treatment or condition is: live attenuated yellow fever vaccine strain. The sequencing here drew on CD4+ T cells sorted from PBMCs, taken 15 days after the yellow fever booster vaccination. The receptors here all came from a man in his thirties or forties who received the YFV17D yellow fever vaccine.

This clonotype was found a few times. The chain uses TRBV5-8 and TRBJ2-7; 7 nucleotides match TRBD1. This CDR3 is 13 amino acids long. J lost 3 bases, V lost 4 bases, and 4 bases had no gene match. Germline V gene data show CDR1 as SGHTS and CDR2 as YDEGEE. The CDR3 protein is CASSKGTDYEQYF. The CDR3 DNA is TGTGCCAGCAGCAAAGGGACAGACTACGAGCAGTACTTC.

This clonotype was counted at least ten times. The chain uses TRBV7-3 and TRBJ2-6; 7 nucleotides agree with TRBD2. The CDR3 is made up of 16 amino acids. Germline V gives CDR1 SGHTA, CDR2 FQGTGA. J gave up 2 bases and V 0 bases, and 1 base lay outside the gene matches. The DNA of the CDR3 is TGTGCCAGCAGCTTAACGGCGGGGGCTGGGGCCAACGTCCTGACTTTC. Amino acid sequence: CASSLTAGAGANVLTF.

The chain employs TRBV6-6 and TRBJ1-1; no clear D. Germline CDR1 MNHNY, CDR2 SVGAGI (reference sequence). This CDR3 contains 12 residues. The V end was cut by 0 bases, the J end by 11 bases, with 10 bases between. CDR3 sequence (DNA): TGTGCCAGCAGTTACTCTGAGGGAGGCGCTTTCTTT. The encoded protein is CASSYSEGGAFF.

This clonotype was detected a few times. J is TRBJ2-7 and V is TRBV18; D is possibly TRBD2 (5 bases). CDR3 length: 15 amino acids. Germline lookup yields CDR1 KGHSH and CDR2 LQKENI. Trimming stripped 3 bases from V and 0 bases from J, with 12 bases between. The CDR3 reads CASSPTTTASYEQYF. As DNA, the CDR3 is TGTGCCAGCTCACCGACGACTACTGCCTCCTACGAGCAGTACTTC.

This clonotype was recorded a few times. The chain is built from TRBV12-3 or TRBV12-4 and TRBJ1-5, with a weak D call TRBD1 (6 bases). V was cut by 2 bases and J by 7 bases, with 12 bases left in between. This CDR3 comprises 14 residues. The CDR3 sequence is CASSLNRVRQPQHF. CDR3 coding DNA: TGTGCCAGCAGTTTAAACAGGGTCCGGCAGCCCCAGCATTTT.

In its sample, this clonotype was seen a few times. The rearrangement joins TRBV7-2 to TRBJ2-5; no definite D call. The CDR3 is 14 residues long. Looked up from germline, CDR1 is SGHTA and CDR2 is FQGNSA. The V end was cut by 3 bases, the J end by 2 bases, with 10 bases between. CDR3 sequence: CASSFARVQETQYF. The CDR3 bases are TGTGCCAGCAGCTTCGCACGGGTTCAAGAGACCCAGTACTTC.

This clonotype was detected a few times. V usage is TRBV5-1 and J usage is TRBJ1-1; D not resolved. The CDR3 runs to 13 residues. Germline CDR1 reads SGHRS; CDR2 reads YFSETQ. The V and J ends lost 0 bases and 11 bases respectively, with 14 bases between them. The CDR3: CASSLEAPGSAFF. DNA of the CDR3: TGCGCCAGCAGCTTGGAAGCTCCGGGCTCGGCTTTCTTT.

The V call is TRBV29-1, the J call TRBJ1-1; maybe TRBD1 (5 bases). The CDR3 covers 11 residues. The V end lost 5 bases, the J end lost 6 bases, and 10 bases lay between the germline ends. Germline V gives CDR1 SQVTM, CDR2 ANQGSEA. This CDR3 reads CSVRDFPEAFF. The CDR3 bases are TGCAGCGTTCGGGACTTCCCTGAAGCTTTCTTT.

Concerning this clonotype: A read error may produce the germline difference seen at one junction end. The chain uses TRBV7-9 and TRBJ2-3; 8 positions agree with TRBD2. Germline-derived CDR1 and CDR2 are SEHNR and FQNEAQ (reference sequence). The CDR3 sequence is 17 residues long. Written as DNA, the CDR3 is TGTGCCATCAGCTTCGGGAGGGGTCCACGGGGCACAGATACGCAGTATTTT. Translating gives CAISFGRGPRGTDTQYF.

This clonotype came up a few times. V and J are TRBV2 and TRBJ2-1; D may be TRBD1 or TRBD2 (5 bases each). The CDR3 totals 16 residues. Germline CDR1 and CDR2: SNHLY and FYNNEI. V lost 6 bases and J 0 bases, leaving 15 bases between the germline ends. The CDR3 loop is CASRGRRGSSYNEQFF. DNA for the CDR3: TGTGCCAGCAGGGGACGCCGTGGGAGCTCCTACAATGAGCAGTTCTTC. Complete variable domain (other parts from reference TRBV2 and TRBJ2-1): EPEVTQTPSHQVTQMGQEVILRCVPISNHLYFYWYRQILGQKVEFLVSFYNNEISEKSEIFDDQFSVERPDGSNFTLKIRSTKLEDSAMYFCASRGRRGSSYNEQFFGPGTRLTVL.

This clonotype has more than one count but fewer than ten. This chain uses TRBV5-6 with TRBJ2-7; D is undetermined. CDR1 is SGHDT and CDR2 is YYEEEE in the germline V gene. V was pared by 1 base and J by 4 bases, with 9 bases between. This CDR3 region has 13 residues. The CDR3 DNA sequence: TGTGCCAGCAGCTTGTCTAGGTATTACGAGCAGTACTTC. Amino acids: CASSLSRYYEQYF.

Many counts were recorded for this clonotype. The chain is built from TRBV7-9 and TRBJ2-4; D is unclear. The CDR3 sequence is 12 residues long. V was pared by 5 bases and J by 8 bases, with 10 bases between. Germline V gene sequence: CDR1 SEHNR, CDR2 FQNEAQ (reference sequence). CDR3 in amino acids: CASSDTRDIQYF. The CDR3, as DNA: TGTGCCAGCAGCGATACGAGAGACATTCAGTACTTC.

This clonotype has just a few counts. The chain carries TRBV3-1 and TRBJ1-3, with D possibly TRBD1 on 5 matching bases. Trimming took off 8 bases at V and 4 bases at J, with 15 bases between the two ends. Germline V lookup: CDR1 LGHDT, CDR2 YNNKEL (reference sequence). This CDR3 comprises 14 residues. The CDR3 DNA follows: TGTGCCAGCCGGTTAGGGGCCGGCGGAAACACCATATATTTT. The encoded protein is CASRLGAGGNTIYF.

The sample holds a few counts of this clonotype. This sequence joins TRBV24-1 and TRBJ2-2, with 12 bases aligning to TRBD2. Trimming removed 4 bases from V and 6 bases from J; junction bases left unmatched: 14. This CDR3 contains 19 residues. Germline V gene lookup returns CDR1 KGHDR and CDR2 SFDVKD. The CDR3: CATSDPAGLAGGKAGELFF. The CDR3 DNA sequence: TGTGCCACCAGTGACCCCGCCGGGCTAGCGGGAGGGAAGGCCGGGGAGCTGTTTTTT.

CDR3 in amino acids: CASSRQWISYEQYF. The CDR3 DNA follows: TGTGCCAGCAGCCGACAGTGGATCTCCTACGAGCAGTACTTC. This sequence joins TRBV5-5 and TRBJ2-7, with a tentative D call TRBD1 (5 bases). Germline loops: CDR1 SGHKS, CDR2 YYEKEE (reference sequence). V lost 4 bases to trimming and J lost 0 bases, with 11 bases between them. This CDR3 is built from 14 residues. Using reference TRBV5-5 and TRBJ2-7 for the parts outside the CDR3, the full variable domain is DAGVTQSPTHLIKTRGQQVTLRCSPISGHKSVSWYQQVLGQGPQFIFQYYEKEERGRGNFPDRFSARQFPNYSSELNVNALLLGDSALYLCASSRQWISYEQYFGPGTRLTVT.

J is TRBJ1-2 and V is TRBV19; no reliable D call. V lost 7 bases and J 4 bases, leaving 7 bases between the germline ends. In germline, CDR1 is LNHDA, CDR2 SQIVND (reference sequence). The CDR3 covers 11 residues. The CDR3 DNA reads TGTGCCAGTAAGGAGGGCTATGGCTACACCTTC. It translates to CASKEGYGYTF. Full variable domain (rest looked up from reference TRBV19 and TRBJ1-2): DGGITQSPKYLFRKEGQNVTLSCEQNLNHDAMYWYRQDPGQGLRLIYYSQIVNDFQKGDIAEGYSVSREKKESFPLTVTSAQKNPTAFYLCASKEGYGYTFGSGTRLTVV.

This clonotype was picked up a small number of times. The chain links TRBV3-1 to TRBJ2-2; no reliable D call. Germline loops: CDR1 LGHDT, CDR2 YNNKEL (reference sequence). Trimming removed 1 base from V and 7 bases from J, with 10 bases in between. This CDR3 region has 14 residues. The CDR3 DNA reads TGTGCCAGCAGCCAAGCCGGGTATGGCGGGGAGCTGTTTTTT. Its translation: CASSQAGYGGELFF.

A few counts support this clonotype. V is TRBV7-2 and J is TRBJ2-3, with a tentative D call TRBD1 (6 bases). The CDR3 is made up of 12 amino acids. Germline CDR1 reads SGHTA; CDR2 reads FQGNSA. V dropped 7 bases and J dropped 3 bases, with 8 bases sitting between them. The CDR3: CASNRATDTQYF. Written as DNA, the CDR3 is TGTGCCAGCAACAGGGCAACAGATACGCAGTATTTT.

This clonotype has at least ten counts. The chain recombines TRBV9 with TRBJ1-2; unclear D gene. The CDR3 is 10 residues long. The germline gives CDR1 SGDLS, CDR2 YYNGEE. V shed 7 bases and J shed 4 bases, with 5 bases lying between them. In DNA, the CDR3 is TGTGCCAGCTCCGGCTATGGCTACACCTTC. It specifies CASSGYGYTF.

The sample holds many counts of this clonotype. V is TRBV28 and J is TRBJ2-3; D not resolved. The V end lost 3 bases, the J end lost 0 bases, and 7 bases lay between the germline ends. Per the germline V gene, CDR1 is MDHEN and CDR2 is SYDVKM. The CDR3 totals 14 residues. CDR3 DNA sequence: TGTGCCAGCAGTTTCCCGGATAGCACAGATACGCAGTATTTT. Its translation is CASSFPDSTDTQYF.

This clonotype was observed a handful of times. This sequence joins TRBV7-9 and TRBJ1-2; D is perhaps TRBD1 (5 bases). CDR3 length: 14 amino acids. Germline-derived CDR1 and CDR2 are SEHNR and FQNEAQ (reference sequence). Trimming took off 2 bases at V and 4 bases at J, with 11 bases between the two ends. In DNA form, the CDR3 reads TGTGCCAGCAGCTTATCCGGGGGATCCTATGGCTACACCTTC. It codes for CASSLSGGSYGYTF.

This clonotype turned up a few times. V gene TRBV7-2 combines with J gene TRBJ2-3, with D tentatively TRBD2 (5 bases). The CDR3 sequence is 17 residues long. The germline CDR1 and CDR2 sequences are SGHTA and FQGNSA. Trimming shortened V by 5 bases and J by 0 bases, and 18 bases separated the two germline ends. CDR3: CASSQRPGVTSTDTQYF. The CDR3 DNA reads as TGTGCCAGCAGCCAGCGCCCCGGGGTAACTAGCACAGATACGCAGTATTTT.

This clonotype came up a few times. V is TRBV24-1 and J is TRBJ2-1; D gene unclear. The V and J ends lost 4 bases and 5 bases respectively, with 8 bases between them. Germline V lookup: CDR1 KGHDR, CDR2 SFDVKD. This CDR3 is 13 amino acids long. CDR3 nucleotides: TGTGCCACCAGTGAACCTGGGGACAATGAGCAGTTCTTC. Translation gives CATSEPGDNEQFF.

This clonotype has a handful of counts. The CDR3 nucleotides read TGTGCCAGCAGCTTAACCGGGAGATACAATGAGCAGTTCTTC. Amino acid sequence: CASSLTGRYNEQFF. J is TRBJ2-1 and V is TRBV7-8; D perhaps matches TRBD2 (6 bases). The germline V and J ends were trimmed by 2 bases and 4 bases, with 9 bases remaining between them. Germline V lookup: CDR1 SGHVS, CDR2 FQNEAQ. The CDR3 contains 14 residues.

V usage is TRBV14 and J usage is TRBJ2-3; perhaps TRBD1 as D (6 bases). V lost 5 bases to trimming and J lost 3 bases, with 15 bases between them. The CDR3 is 15 residues long. Germline CDR1 SGHDN, CDR2 FVKESK. The CDR3 coding sequence is TGTGCCAGCAGCTCAAACAGGGTCCGTACAGATACGCAGTATTTT. Residues: CASSSNRVRTDTQYF.

This clonotype was recorded at least ten times. The chain employs TRBV20-1 and TRBJ2-3; D is possibly TRBD2 (5 bases). Trimming took off 1 base at V and 0 bases at J, with 8 bases between the two ends. There are 14 residues in the CDR3. The germline gives CDR1 DFQATT, CDR2 SNEGSKA (reference sequence). CDR3 loop: CSARVGASTDTQYF. The CDR3 DNA reads as TGCAGTGCTAGAGTGGGAGCTAGCACAGATACGCAGTATTTT.

V gene TRBV20-1 combines with J gene TRBJ1-4, with TRBD1 matching 8 bases. Per germline, CDR1 DFQATT and CDR2 SNEGSKA (reference sequence). The CDR3 length is 14 residues. The CDR3 loop reads CSLVPGQDNEKLFF. The CDR3, as DNA: TGCAGCCTAGTTCCGGGACAGGATAATGAAAAACTGTTTTTT.

Remarks on this clonotype: This clone may be a read error of a much larger clone one base away. The chain recombines TRBV3-1 with TRBJ2-1; 7 positions agree with TRBD2. The CDR3 covers 13 residues. The V segment lost 1 base and the J segment 9 bases; nucleotides outside the gene matches: 3. CDR1 and CDR2 from the germline V gene are LGHDT and YNNKEL (reference sequence). CDR3 DNA sequence: TGTGCCAGCAGCCAAGGACTAGCCGTTGAGCAGTTCTTC. The encoded protein is CASSQGLAVEQFF.